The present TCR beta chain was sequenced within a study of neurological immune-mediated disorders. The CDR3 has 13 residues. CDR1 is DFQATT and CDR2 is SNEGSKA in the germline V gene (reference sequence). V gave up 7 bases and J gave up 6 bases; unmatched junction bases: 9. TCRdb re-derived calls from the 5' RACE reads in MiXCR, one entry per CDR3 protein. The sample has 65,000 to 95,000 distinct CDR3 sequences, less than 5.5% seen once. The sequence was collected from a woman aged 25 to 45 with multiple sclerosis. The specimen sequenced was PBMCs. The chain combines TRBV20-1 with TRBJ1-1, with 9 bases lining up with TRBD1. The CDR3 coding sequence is TGCAGTGTTAGGACAGGGGTCGGGGCTGAAGCTTTCTTT. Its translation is CSVRTGVGAEAFF.